The rows below give T cell receptor beta chains drawn from one sample of a study of T cell responses to AZD1222 COVID-19 vaccine. Clones were read by immunoSEQ multiplex PCR, and TCRdb kept only the in-frame ones, dropping some. The sample consists of about 120,000 clones, roughly nine tenths of them appearing once. Specimen: peripheral blood, collected on day 0 of AZD1222 vaccination. These receptors were collected from an adult in good health. The CDR3 runs from the conserved cysteine through the conserved F or W. D genes are given only for firm matches. Size is stated for part of the rows, as once, few or many counts, or as a class when the clone is expanded.

-	TRBJ1-6	-	TRBV30	TGTGCCTGGAGGGGTCCGAACTCCTATAATTCACCCCTCCACTTT	CAWRGPNSYNSPLHF
-	TRBJ2-7	-	TRBV28	TGTGCCAGCAGGGACGGCTACGAGCAGTACTTC	CASRDGYEQYF
-	TRBJ1-5	-	TRBV4-1	TGCGCCAGCAGCCAAGATACGGGTCAGCCCCAGCATTTT	CASSQDTGQPQHF
-	TRBJ1-6	-	TRBV7-8	TGTGCCAGCAGCCAAGCCCGGATGGGGCCACCCCTCCACTTT	CASSQARMGPPLHF
-	TRBJ2-1	-	TRBV19	TGTGCCAGTAGTCTAGGGCTAGAGCAGTTCTTC	CASSLGLEQFF
few	TRBJ1-6	-	TRBV10-1	TGCGCCAGCCTCTCTTGCGGCGCGGGGAGCTCCTATAATTCACCCCTCCACTTT	CASLSCGAGSSYNSPLHF
-	TRBJ1-4	-	TRBV11-2	TGTGCCAGCAGCCTACCGGCGATACGGGCTGAAAAACTGTTTTTT	CASSLPAIRAEKLFF
-	TRBJ2-3	-	TRBV7-3	TGTGCCAGCAGCTTAAGGGCAGGGCCAGATACGCAGTATTTT	CASSLRAGPDTQYF
-	TRBJ2-1	-	TRBV5-1	TGCGCCAGCAGCTTGGAAGGGCCCTCCTACAATGAGCAGTTCTTC	CASSLEGPSYNEQFF
-	TRBJ2-2	TRBD2	TRBV7-2	TGTGCCAGCACCTCCGGGGGGTACACCGGGGAGCTGTTTTTT	CASTSGGYTGELFF
-	TRBJ1-5	-	TRBV19	TGTGCCAGTACCTCCCTCGGGGAGGGGCCCATTTATCAGCCCCAGCATTTT	CASTSLGEGPIYQPQHF
-	TRBJ1-5	-	TRBV21-1	TGTGCCAGCAGCAAAGTTAGCCCTCGGGGGTGGGTAAACAATCAGCCCCAGCATTTT	CASSKVSPRGWVNNQPQHF
-	TRBJ1-5	TRBD1	TRBV7-2	TGTGCCAGCAGCTTAGCCGGGACAGGGGTAAATCAGCCCCAGCATTTT	CASSLAGTGVNQPQHF
-	TRBJ2-1	-	TRBV18	TGTGCCAGCTCACCTCAAACACAGGGAGAACACAATGAGCAGTTCTTC	CASSPQTQGEHNEQFF
-	TRBJ1-3	-	TRBV7-9	TGTGCCAGCAGCTTAACTATCCGGACGGGGAAGAACACCATATATTTT	CASSLTIRTGKNTIYF
-	TRBJ2-1	TRBD2	TRBV6-4	TGTGCCAGCAGTGACTCCTTCGGGACTAGCGGGAGAAATGAGCAGTTCTTC	CASSDSFGTSGRNEQFF
few	TRBJ1-2	-	TRBV6-4	TGTGCCAGCAGAGACCATGAGGGGGCTAACTATGGCTACACCTTC	CASRDHEGANYGYTF
-	TRBJ2-7	TRBD1	TRBV29-1	TGCAGCGTTGTTCCGACAGGGGGATGGGAGCAGTACTTC	CSVVPTGGWEQYF
-	TRBJ2-2	-	TRBV19	TGTGCCAGTCTAACTATCACCGGGGAGCTGTTTTTT	CASLTITGELFF
-	TRBJ2-7	-	TRBV3-1/TRBV3-2	TGTGCCAGCAGCCCCCAGGGGGCGGGAGGGCCTCGGGAGCAGTACTTC	CASSPQGAGGPREQYF
-	TRBJ1-6	TRBD1	TRBV6-5	TGTGCCAGCATAATGGACAGGAGATATAATTCACCCCTCCACTTT	CASIMDRRYNSPLHF
-	TRBJ1-5	-	TRBV7-9	TGTGCCAGCAGTCCGGGAAGCAGCAATCAGCCCCAGCATTTT	CASSPGSSNQPQHF
few	TRBJ2-5	-	TRBV3-1/TRBV3-2	TGTGCCAGCAGCCAACGAGGGCCGTTGGGAGTCGAGACCCAGTACTTC	CASSQRGPLGVETQYF